Shown below are 26 T cell receptor beta chains from a single sample sequenced in a study of human T cells and chemical hapten exposure. As for time point: patch test 3, about 24 weeks after DPC sensitization. The treatment is: therapeutic diphenylcyclopropenone sensitization with weekly scalp DPC. TCRdb passed the RACE reads through MiXCR, listing each CDR3 protein once. The repertoire holds roughly 60,000 distinct CDR3 sequences, with around 12% as singletons. Source: whole blood, taken in connection with sensitization to the hapten diphenylcyclopropenone (DPC). These receptors all come from a man in his thirties or forties with alopecia areata. Some clones in this sample may be carry-over from other donors' samples.

This clonotype was seen once. This chain links TRBV7-2 with TRBJ2-3; 7 bases fit TRBD2. CDR1 is SGHTA, CDR2 FQGNSA, per germline. The CDR3 spans 15 residues. The junction had 7 bases not matched to a gene; V was cut back by 5 bases and J by 2 bases. This chain's CDR3 is CASSPGGHPTDTQYF. The CDR3 DNA reads as TGTGCCAGCAGCCCGGGAGGACACCCCACAGATACGCAGTATTTT.

This clonotype was counted at least ten times. The J gene is TRBJ2-2, the V gene TRBV20-1; D is perhaps TRBD2 (5 bases). V was pared by 4 bases and J by 4 bases, with 13 bases between. The length of the CDR3 is 14 residues. Germline CDR1 is DFQATT and CDR2 is SNEGSKA (reference sequence). CDR3 DNA: TGCAGTGCTACGGACTTGTGGGCCACCGGGGAGCTGTTTTTT. Translation gives CSATDLWATGELFF.

The CDR3: CASSHGTEYTEAFF. The CDR3 coding sequence is TGTGCCAGCAGCCATGGGACAGAATACACTGAAGCTTTCTTT. The genes are TRBV5-4 and TRBJ1-1; 7 nucleotides line up with TRBD1. The CDR3 has 14 amino acids. Germline loops: CDR1 SGHNT, CDR2 YYREEE (reference sequence). Losses at the gene ends were 4 bases for V and 3 bases for J; bases not matched to a gene: 6.

This chain joins TRBV28 and TRBJ2-7, with 7 bases aligning to TRBD2. The CDR3 length is 15 residues. The J segment lost 4 bases and the V segment lost 5 bases, leaving 11 bases of the junction unmatched. Germline CDR1 MDHEN, CDR2 SYDVKM. This CDR3 reads CASSTSSGPFYEQYF. The CDR3 region has the DNA TGTGCCAGCAGTACGTCTAGCGGTCCCTTTTACGAGCAGTACTTC.

This clonotype was observed many times. The V call is TRBV7-6, the J call TRBJ2-1, with TRBD1 matching 7 bases. Germline lookup yields CDR1 SGHVS and CDR2 FNYEAQ. J lost 1 base, V lost 4 bases, and 4 bases had no gene match. The CDR3 spans 15 residues. For the CDR3, the DNA is TGTGCCAGCAGCTCACAGGGGAAGTCCTACAATGAGCAGTTCTTC. Translating it yields CASSSQGKSYNEQFF.

This clonotype was found a few times. The chain carries TRBV5-4 and TRBJ2-4, with 9 bases identical to TRBD1. The CDR3 runs 15 residues. The junction had 8 bases not matched to a gene; V was cut back by 4 bases and J by 6 bases. CDR1 and CDR2 from the germline V gene are SGHNT and YYREEE (reference sequence). The CDR3: CASSPPGTGPNIQYF. DNA of the CDR3: TGTGCCAGCAGCCCCCCCGGGACAGGGCCAAACATTCAGTACTTC. The full variable domain, completed using reference TRBV5-4 and TRBJ2-4, is ETGVTQSPTHLIKTRGQQVTLRCSSQSGHNTVSWYQQALGQGPQFIFQYYREEENGRGNFPPRFSGLQFPNYSSELNVNALELDDSALYLCASSPPGTGPNIQYFGAGTRLSVL.

This rearrangement joins TRBV28 to TRBJ1-2; TRBD1 is a possible D gene (6 bases). The length of the CDR3 is 15 residues. V was shortened by 6 bases and J by 4 bases, with 18 bases between the two germline ends. Per germline, CDR1 MDHEN and CDR2 SYDVKM. The CDR3 bases are TGTGCCAGCAGACAGACCAGGGGATGGAGCTATGGCTACACCTTC. The encoded protein is CASRQTRGWSYGYTF.

The chain links TRBV12-3 or TRBV12-4 to TRBJ1-3; D is ambiguous. V lost 2 bases to trimming and J lost 1 base, with 9 bases between them. CDR3 length equals 15 residues. The CDR3 nucleotides are TGTGCCAGCAGTTTACGGGGTTTTTCTGGAAACACCATATATTTT. It codes for CASSLRGFSGNTIYF.

This clonotype was counted at least ten times. V is TRBV28 and J is TRBJ2-7; D is ambiguous. Trimming took off 3 bases at V and 2 bases at J, with 5 bases between the two ends. CDR1 and CDR2 (germline): MDHEN, SYDVKM. This CDR3 is built from 12 residues. This CDR3 reads CASSLTAYEQYF. CDR3 coding DNA: TGTGCCAGCAGTTTGACGGCCTACGAGCAGTACTTC.

The sample holds many counts of this clonotype. This chain connects TRBV19 to TRBJ1-5; 8 nucleotides line up with TRBD1. The V and J ends lost 3 bases and 2 bases, in that order; junction bases with no gene match: 3. Germline V gene sequence: CDR1 LNHDA, CDR2 SQIVND (reference sequence). The CDR3 extends over 15 amino acids. The CDR3 nucleotides are TGTGCCAGTAGTATCGACAGGGGCGGCAATCAGCCCCAGCATTTT. Protein: CASSIDRGGNQPQHF.

This clonotype was observed at least ten times. The rearrangement joins TRBV11-2 to TRBJ1-6; D gene unclear. The germline gives CDR1 SGHAT, CDR2 FQNNGV. V shed 1 base and J shed 14 bases, with 9 bases lying between them. This CDR3 is 12 amino acids long. The CDR3: CASSLGGITLHF. DNA for the CDR3: TGTGCCAGCAGCTTAGGAGGGATCACCCTCCACTTT.

The chain is built from TRBV9 and TRBJ1-5; unclear D gene. The V gene lost 1 base and the J gene lost 12 bases, with 17 bases spanning the gap. From germline, CDR1 is SGDLS and CDR2 YYNGEE. The length of the CDR3 is 14 residues. The CDR3 protein is CASSVNWERTDQHF. Here the CDR3 DNA reads TGTGCCAGCAGCGTAAATTGGGAACGCACGGACCAGCATTTT.

This clonotype was picked up many times. This chain links TRBV7-2 with TRBJ1-5; the D is unclear. The germline V gene has CDR1 SGHTA and CDR2 FQGNSA. There are 15 residues in the CDR3. V was cut by 2 bases and J by 4 bases, with 12 bases left in between. CDR3 region: CASSLSGSKNQPQHF. The CDR3 DNA reads as TGTGCCAGCAGCTTAAGCGGGTCTAAGAATCAGCCCCAGCATTTT.

The chain has TRBV25-1 and TRBJ2-5; perhaps TRBD1 as D (5 bases). The V and J ends lost 8 bases and 5 bases respectively, with 18 bases between them. Germline CDR1 MGHDK, CDR2 SYGVNS. The CDR3 extends over 14 amino acids. In DNA form, the CDR3 reads TGTGCCAGCGATCAAGTACCAGGGTCCGAGACCCAGTACTTC. Its translation: CASDQVPGSETQYF.

This clonotype was counted between two and nine times. CDR3 DNA sequence: TGTGCCAGCAGCTTAATGGGCCGAGGGAGTAATTCACCCCTCCACTTT. Protein sequence: CASSLMGRGSNSPLHF. V usage is TRBV7-2 and J usage is TRBJ1-6; D not certain. CDR1 and CDR2 (germline): SGHTA, FQGNSA. This CDR3 is built from 16 residues. V was trimmed by 2 bases and J by 6 bases, leaving 14 bases between them.

The chain uses TRBV6-5 and TRBJ1-2; D perhaps matches TRBD1 (5 bases). The CDR3 length is 14 residues. In germline, CDR1 is MNHEY, CDR2 SVGAGI. Trimming left V 2 bases short and J 6 bases short, with 13 bases between. Here the CDR3 reads CASSYRRGPDGYTF. CDR3 bases: TGTGCCAGCAGTTACAGGAGGGGCCCCGATGGCTACACCTTC.

This clonotype occurred many times. J is TRBJ2-2 and V is TRBV11-2; no definite D call. Germline values: CDR1 SGHAT, CDR2 FQNNGV. This CDR3 is 19 amino acids long. Trimming stripped 2 bases from V and 0 bases from J, with 19 bases between. The CDR3 protein is CASSLSIRLTNTNTGELFF. The CDR3 DNA reads TGTGCCAGCAGCTTATCAATTCGGTTGACAAATACGAACACCGGGGAGCTGTTTTTT.

Ten or more counts support this clonotype. V usage is TRBV28 and J usage is TRBJ1-1; D is uncertain. V was cut by 8 bases and J by 1 base, with 14 bases left in between. The CDR3 runs 14 residues. Germline values: CDR1 MDHEN, CDR2 SYDVKM. The CDR3 loop is CASYLGRTNTEAFF. CDR3 coding DNA: TGTGCCAGCTATCTAGGACGGACGAACACTGAAGCTTTCTTT.

The chain is built from TRBV6-1 and TRBJ1-6, with D tentatively TRBD1 (5 bases). The CDR3 contains 15 residues. Germline V CDR1 and CDR2: MNHNS, SASEGT. V was cut by 4 bases and J by 9 bases, with 16 bases left in between. The CDR3 loop is CASSARTPDSSPLHF. The CDR3 bases are TGTGCCAGCAGTGCGAGGACACCCGATAGTTCACCCCTCCACTTT.

This clonotype was seen repeatedly, ten times or more. This chain links TRBV6-6 with TRBJ1-5; D perhaps matches TRBD1 (6 bases). CDR3 length equals 12 residues. V was clipped by 6 bases and J by 7 bases, with 10 bases between them. CDR1 is MNHNY and CDR2 is SVGAGI in the germline V gene (reference sequence). The CDR3 nucleotides are TGTGCCAGCAGCGGGACACTCCAGCCCCAGCATTTT. Protein product: CASSGTLQPQHF.

The CDR3 coding sequence is TGTGCCAGCAGCATGGACAGCCATTACGTGCAGTTCTTC. Its protein is CASSMDSHYVQFF. This chain uses TRBV5-6 with TRBJ2-1; D perhaps matches TRBD1 (6 bases). V dropped 4 bases and J dropped 12 bases, with 17 bases sitting between them. CDR1 SGHDT and CDR2 YYEEEE come from the germline V gene. CDR3 length: 13 residues.

This clonotype was seen at least ten times. The chain is built from TRBV2 and TRBJ1-3; D gene ambiguous. The ends were cut back, 4 bases at V and 2 bases at J, with 12 bases in the middle. Germline CDR1 and CDR2: SNHLY and FYNNEI. The CDR3 runs 15 residues. For the CDR3, the DNA is TGTGCCAGCAGTGTCGAACGGGTCCCTGGAAACACCATATATTTT. Translating gives CASSVERVPGNTIYF. Full variable domain (missing parts from reference TRBV2 and TRBJ1-3): EPEVTQTPSHQVTQMGQEVILRCVPISNHLYFYWYRQILGQKVEFLVSFYNNEISEKSEIFDDQFSVERPDGSNFTLKIRSTKLEDSAMYFCASSVERVPGNTIYFGEGSWLTVV.

This clonotype showed up many times. This sequence joins TRBV19 and TRBJ2-2; 9 nucleotides match TRBD1. V lost 7 bases, J lost 4 bases, and 10 bases stayed unmatched. The CDR3 extends over 16 amino acids. From germline, CDR1 is LNHDA and CDR2 SQIVND (reference sequence). The CDR3 sequence: CASNKPGQGSTGELFF. CDR3 sequence (DNA): TGTGCCAGTAATAAACCGGGACAGGGATCCACCGGGGAGCTGTTTTTT.

The gene calls are TRBV30 and TRBJ2-7; TRBD2 matches at 9 bases. Trimming at V came to 0 bases and at J to 3 bases, leaving 9 bases not matched to a gene. The CDR3 spans 16 residues. Germline V lookup: CDR1 GTSNPN, CDR2 SVGIG (reference sequence). CDR3: CAWSVGGSGGGYEQYF. In DNA form, the CDR3 reads TGTGCCTGGAGTGTAGGTGGTAGCGGGGGAGGCTACGAGCAGTACTTC.

This clonotype has just a few counts. The V and J genes are TRBV29-1 and TRBJ2-5, with D perhaps matching TRBD1 (5 bases). This CDR3 has 14 amino acids. CDR1 and CDR2 (germline): SQVTM, ANQGSEA. CDR3 bases: TGCAGTGTCGGCACGCAAACCAGGGAAGGGACCCAGTACTTC. Its protein product is CSVGTQTREGTQYF.

The chain uses TRBV20-1 and TRBJ2-1; D not resolved. The CDR3 is made up of 13 amino acids. Trimming cost V 5 bases and J 1 base, with 9 bases left between them. CDR1 and CDR2 from the germline V gene are DFQATT and SNEGSKA (reference sequence). CDR3 nucleotides: TGCAGTGCTTCGAAATGGTCCTACAATGAGCAGTTCTTC. Translating it yields CSASKWSYNEQFF.